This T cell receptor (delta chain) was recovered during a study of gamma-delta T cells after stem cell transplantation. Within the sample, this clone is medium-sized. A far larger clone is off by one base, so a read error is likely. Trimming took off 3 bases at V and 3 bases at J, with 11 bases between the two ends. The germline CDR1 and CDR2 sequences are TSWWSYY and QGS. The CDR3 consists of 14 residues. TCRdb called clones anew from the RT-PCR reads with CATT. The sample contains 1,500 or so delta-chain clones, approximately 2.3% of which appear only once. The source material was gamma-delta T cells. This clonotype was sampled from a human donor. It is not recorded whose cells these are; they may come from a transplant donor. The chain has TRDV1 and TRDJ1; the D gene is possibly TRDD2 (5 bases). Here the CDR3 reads CALGDPSRADKLIF. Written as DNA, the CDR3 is TGTGCTCTTGGGGATCCTTCGAGAGCCGATAAACTCATCTTT.